In its sample, the clone carrying this T cell receptor (beta chain) was seen once. Its antigen is currently unknown. The CDR3 covers 13 residues. Germline assignment: CDR1 MGHRA and CDR2 YSYEKL. Trimming cost V 2 bases and J 0 bases, with 5 bases left between them. Primers: 60 Vbeta forward and 13 Jbeta reverse. Produced via immunoSEQ multiplex PCR; TCRdb's table is partial and in-frame only. The sample holds about 170,000 clones, approximately 77% seen once. The data belong to a study of cytomegalovirus exposure and HLA in healthy donors. Study results and caveats: It was confirmed in vitro that three of the CMV-associated chains were specific for CMV antigens. Most TCRs appeared rarely, but some public TCRs recurred in many donors. Cytomegalovirus association was assigned to approximately 160 TCR beta chains.

The chain employs TRBV4-1 and TRBJ2-7; no clear D. The sequence was obtained from a male donor in good health and CMV-seronegative. Sequenced: PBMCs. The CDR3 is CASSQPYSYEQYF. CDR3 DNA: TGCGCCAGCAGCCAACCGTACTCCTACGAGCAGTACTTC.